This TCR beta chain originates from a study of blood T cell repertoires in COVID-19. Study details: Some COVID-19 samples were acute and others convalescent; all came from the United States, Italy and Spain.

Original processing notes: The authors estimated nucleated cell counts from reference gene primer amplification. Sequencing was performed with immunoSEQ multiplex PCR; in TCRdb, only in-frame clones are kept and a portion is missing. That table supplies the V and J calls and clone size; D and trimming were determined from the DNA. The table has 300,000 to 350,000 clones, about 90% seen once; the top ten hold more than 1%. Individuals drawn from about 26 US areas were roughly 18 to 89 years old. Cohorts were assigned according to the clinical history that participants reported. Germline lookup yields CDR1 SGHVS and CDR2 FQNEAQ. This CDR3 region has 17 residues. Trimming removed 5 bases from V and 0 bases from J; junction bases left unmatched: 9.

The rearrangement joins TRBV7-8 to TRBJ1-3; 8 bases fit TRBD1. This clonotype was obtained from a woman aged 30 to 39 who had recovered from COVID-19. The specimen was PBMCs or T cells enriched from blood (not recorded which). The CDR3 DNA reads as TGTGCCAGCAGCCAATGGGACAGGCCGAGCTCTGGAAACACCATATATTTT. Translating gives CASSQWDRPSSGNTIYF.